Listed below are T cell receptor beta chains from one sample, sequenced in a study of blood T cell repertoires in COVID-19. Measured with immunoSEQ multiplex PCR; TCRdb has only the in-frame clones, and not every one. The table records 200,000 to 250,000 clones, more than 80% of them present only once. What was sequenced was PBMCs or T cells enriched from blood (not recorded which). Receptors were obtained from a man between 60 and 75 years old who had recovered from COVID-19. Each CDR3 is given without its conserved first and last residue.

TRBJ2-3 TRBV7-2 ASSRDTSDTQY
TRBJ2-1 TRBV19 ASDPGHSSYNEQF
TRBJ2-5 TRBV3-1/TRBV3-2 ASSQRTGDQETQY
TRBJ1-5 TRBV10-2 ASSGQGNQPQH
TRBJ2-7 TRBV19 ASSQQGLVEQY
TRBJ2-3 TRBV2 ASRASGTDTQY
TRBJ1-6 TRBV7-9 ASSPGTGDSPLH
TRBJ2-3 TRBV7-9 ASSMNPPGTTSTDTQY
TRBJ2-5 TRBV2 ASSVGTIPGETQY
TRBJ2-2 TRBV2 ASTAQLNTGELF
TRBJ1-5 TRBV6-2/TRBV6-3 ASSPDRRQPQH
TRBJ2-7 TRBV30 AWSLDSFSYEQY
TRBJ1-5 TRBV7-6 ASSTTGDSNQPQH
TRBJ1-2 TRBV12-3/TRBV12-4 ASSSRGDYGYT
TRBJ2-2 TRBV5-1 ASSSSGPSGTGELF
TRBJ1-2 TRBV5-1 ASSLIVGTQQIYGYT
TRBJ2-5 TRBV4-2 ASSRVGEETLQETQY
TRBJ2-3 TRBV24-1 ATAGATSTDTQY
TRBJ2-7 TRBV4-2 ASSQVAGNSYEQY
TRBJ2-5 TRBV3-1/TRBV3-2 ASSQILQETQY
TRBJ2-5 TRBV5-1 ASSRGSGETQY
TRBJ1-1 TRBV7-9 ASSSTGWSEAF
TRBJ1-1 TRBV27 ASSLTPAHNTEAF
TRBJ1-2 TRBV11-2 ASSRQGEDYGYT
TRBJ1-4 TRBV9 ASSTQGVGEKLF
TRBJ2-3 TRBV6-5 ATARGDPSTDTQY
TRBJ1-2 TRBV7-9 ASSWGQGAPGYT
TRBJ2-3 TRBV2 ASGGQQTDTQY
TRBJ1-1 TRBV6-6 ASSRRVSWDRVRTEAF
TRBJ1-6 TRBV2 ASSDGGNSPLH
TRBJ1-5 TRBV16 ASSQSRTAHSNQPQH
TRBJ2-3 TRBV7-2 ASSLDRGKTDTQY
TRBJ2-3 TRBV7-7 ASSLGVGGAQDTQY
TRBJ2-7 TRBV10-2 ASRDRSRSYEQY
TRBJ2-3 TRBV19 ASSIGTSGADTQY
TRBJ1-6 TRBV14 ASSLQQGADSPLH
TRBJ2-3 TRBV15 ATSRERGGRTDTQY
TRBJ1-4 TRBV29-1 SVARQWGVNEKLF
TRBJ1-6 TRBV21-1 ASSDLITGKSSYNSPLH
TRBJ2-1 TRBV18 ASSPTGGRGPYNEQF
TRBJ2-7 TRBV7-6 ASSFGSSYEQY
TRBJ1-1 TRBV7-9 ASSLARNTEAF
TRBJ1-2 TRBV4-2 ASSQGDEQGNYGYT
TRBJ2-7 TRBV11-3 ASSLGSTGPYEQY
TRBJ1-2 TRBV6-5 ASCRGGNYGYT
TRBJ2-5 TRBV6-5 ASRGRGGEETQY
TRBJ2-1 TRBV11-2 ASSLEVGLVYNEQF
TRBJ1-1 TRBV29-1 SVRTGNTEAF
TRBJ2-3 TRBV7-3 ASSSSPRFGTQY
TRBJ1-2 TRBV5-4 ASSLATRGGGYT
TRBJ2-2 TRBV4-3 ASSQDGQAPGELF
TRBJ1-2 TRBV7-8 ASSLVGLSYGYT
TRBJ2-2 TRBV6-5 ASRRQGSGELF
TRBJ2-2 TRBV19 ASSPFDRANTGELF
TRBJ2-5 TRBV7-2 ASSLASAETQY
TRBJ2-3 TRBV3-1/TRBV3-2 ASSSRTSGSDTQY
TRBJ1-1 TRBV29-1 SVGFTRGAFEDTEAF
TRBJ1-6 TRBV5-1 ASGTGGYNSPLH
TRBJ2-2 TRBV7-9 ASSFTGGVAGELF